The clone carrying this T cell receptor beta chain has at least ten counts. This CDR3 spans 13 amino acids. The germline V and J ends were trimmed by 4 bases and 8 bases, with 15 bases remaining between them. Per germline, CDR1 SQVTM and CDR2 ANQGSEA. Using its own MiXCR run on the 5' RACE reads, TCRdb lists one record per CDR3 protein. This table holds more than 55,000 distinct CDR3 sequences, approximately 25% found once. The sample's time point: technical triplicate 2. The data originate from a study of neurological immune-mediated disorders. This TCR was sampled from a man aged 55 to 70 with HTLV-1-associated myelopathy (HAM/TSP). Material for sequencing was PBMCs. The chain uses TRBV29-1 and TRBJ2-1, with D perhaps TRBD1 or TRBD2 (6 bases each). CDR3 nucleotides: TGCAGCGTTGGGGAAGGGGGGCGAGATGAGCAGTTCTTC. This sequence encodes CSVGEGGRDEQFF.